The TCR beta chain described here comes from a study of CD8 T cells in ankylosing spondylitis. Germline V CDR1 and CDR2: SGHDN, FVKESK. Trimming at V came to 3 bases and at J to 4 bases, leaving 6 bases not matched to a gene. The length of the CDR3 is 16 residues. This clonotype was seen repeatedly, ten times or more. TCRdb analysed the 5' RACE reads with MiXCR anew, one entry per CDR3 protein. In the table there are about 250,000 distinct CDR3 sequences, roughly 25% of which are singletons. The genes are TRBV14 and TRBJ2-7, with 13 bases lining up with TRBD2. The sequenced sample consisted of blood, either unsorted or a sorted T cell fraction (not recorded which). This TCR came from a male donor with ankylosing spondylitis or in good health (not recorded which). The CDR3 sequence: CASSQVTSGRKYEQYF. The CDR3 DNA reads as TGTGCCAGCAGCCAGGTGACTAGCGGGAGGAAGTACGAGCAGTACTTC.